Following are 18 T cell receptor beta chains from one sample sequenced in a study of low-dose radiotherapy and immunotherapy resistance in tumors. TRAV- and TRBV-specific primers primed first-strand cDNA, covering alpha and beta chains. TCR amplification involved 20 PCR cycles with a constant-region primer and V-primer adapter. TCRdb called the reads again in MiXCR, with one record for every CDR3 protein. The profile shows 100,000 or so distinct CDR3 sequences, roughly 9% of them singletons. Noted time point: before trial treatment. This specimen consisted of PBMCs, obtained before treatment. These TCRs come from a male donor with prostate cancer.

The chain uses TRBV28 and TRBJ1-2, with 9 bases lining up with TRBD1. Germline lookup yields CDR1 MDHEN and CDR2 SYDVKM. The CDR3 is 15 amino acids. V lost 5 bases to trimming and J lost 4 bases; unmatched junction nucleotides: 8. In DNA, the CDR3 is TGTGCCAGCAGTGTGTGGGACAGGGCTCCCTATGGCTACACCTTC. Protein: CASSVWDRAPYGYTF.

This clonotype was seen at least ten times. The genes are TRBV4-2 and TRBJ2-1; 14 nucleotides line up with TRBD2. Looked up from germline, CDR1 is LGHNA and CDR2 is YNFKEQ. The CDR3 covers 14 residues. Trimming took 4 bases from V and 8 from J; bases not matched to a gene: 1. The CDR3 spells CASSPGLAGDEQFF. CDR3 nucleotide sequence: TGTGCCAGCAGCCCGGGACTAGCGGGAGATGAGCAGTTCTTC.

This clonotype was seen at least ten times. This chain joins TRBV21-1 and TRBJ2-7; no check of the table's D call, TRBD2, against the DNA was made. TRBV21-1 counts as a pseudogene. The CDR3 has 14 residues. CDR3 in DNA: TGTGCCAGCCGGAGGGCCATCTTTTCCTACGAGCAGTACTTC. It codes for CASRRAIFSYEQYF.

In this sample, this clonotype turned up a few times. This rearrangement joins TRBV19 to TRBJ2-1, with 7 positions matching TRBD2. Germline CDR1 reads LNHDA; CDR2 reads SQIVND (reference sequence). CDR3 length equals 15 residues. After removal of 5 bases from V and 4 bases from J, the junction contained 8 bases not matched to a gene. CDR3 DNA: TGTGCCAGTAGTCCCAATCAGCGGGGTTACAATGAGCAGTTCTTC. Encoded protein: CASSPNQRGYNEQFF.

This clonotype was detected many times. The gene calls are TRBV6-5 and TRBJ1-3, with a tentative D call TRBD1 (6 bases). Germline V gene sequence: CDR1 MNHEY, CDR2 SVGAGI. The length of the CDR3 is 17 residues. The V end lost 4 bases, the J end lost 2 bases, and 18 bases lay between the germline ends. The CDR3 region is CASSSLTRGAAGNTIYF. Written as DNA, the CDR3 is TGTGCCAGCAGTTCCCTCACGCGGGGGGCCGCTGGAAACACCATATATTTT.

CDR3: CASSFPNSPLHF. DNA of the CDR3: TGTGCCAGCAGTTTCCCCAATTCACCCCTCCACTTT. The V and J genes are TRBV27 and TRBJ1-6, with no clear D. The CDR3 consists of 12 residues. Germline-derived CDR1 and CDR2 are MNHEY and SMNVEV (reference sequence). Trimming stripped 3 bases from V and 7 bases from J, with 4 bases between.

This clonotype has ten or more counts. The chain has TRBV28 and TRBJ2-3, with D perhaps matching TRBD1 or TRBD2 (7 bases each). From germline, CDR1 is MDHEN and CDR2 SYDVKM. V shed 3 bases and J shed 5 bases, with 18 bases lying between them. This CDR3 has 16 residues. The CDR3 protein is CASSFPQGRGGDTQYF. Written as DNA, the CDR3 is TGTGCCAGCAGTTTTCCACAGGGGAGGGGTGGAGATACGCAGTATTTT. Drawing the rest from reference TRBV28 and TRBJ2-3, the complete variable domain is DVKVTQSSRYLVKRTGEKVFLECVQDMDHENMFWYRQDPGLGLRLIYFSYDVKMKEKGDIPEGYSVSREKKERFSLILESASTNQTSMYLCASSFPQGRGGDTQYFGPGTRLTVL.

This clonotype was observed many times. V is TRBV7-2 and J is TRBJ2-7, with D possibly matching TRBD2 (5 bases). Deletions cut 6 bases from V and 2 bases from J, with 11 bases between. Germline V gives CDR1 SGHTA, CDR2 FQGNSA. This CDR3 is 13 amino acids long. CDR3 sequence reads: CASRRGSTYEQYF. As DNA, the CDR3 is TGTGCCAGCAGGCGAGGGAGCACCTACGAGCAGTACTTC.

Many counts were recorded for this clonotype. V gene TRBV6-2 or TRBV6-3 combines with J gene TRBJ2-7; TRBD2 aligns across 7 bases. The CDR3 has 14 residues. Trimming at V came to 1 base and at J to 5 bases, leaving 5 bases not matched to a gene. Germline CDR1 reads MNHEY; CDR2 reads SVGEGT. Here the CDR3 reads CASSYLAGVNEQYF. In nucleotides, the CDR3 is TGTGCCAGCAGTTACTTGGCGGGAGTGAACGAGCAGTACTTC.

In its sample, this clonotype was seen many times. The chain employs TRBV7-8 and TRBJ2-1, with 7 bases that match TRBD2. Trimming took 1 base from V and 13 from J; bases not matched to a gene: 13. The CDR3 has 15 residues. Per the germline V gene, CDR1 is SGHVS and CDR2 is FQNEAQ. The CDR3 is CASSLGRLGGSPQFF. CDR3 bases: TGTGCCAGCAGCTTAGGGCGACTCGGCGGGAGTCCCCAGTTCTTC.

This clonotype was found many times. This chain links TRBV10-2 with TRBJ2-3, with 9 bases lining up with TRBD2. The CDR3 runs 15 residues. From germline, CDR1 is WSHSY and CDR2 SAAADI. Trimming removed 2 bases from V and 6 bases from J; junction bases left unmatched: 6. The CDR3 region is CASSELAGSRDTQYF. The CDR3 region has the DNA TGCGCCAGCAGTGAGCTAGCGGGATCCAGGGATACGCAGTATTTT.

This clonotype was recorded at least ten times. The CDR3 sequence is CASSAAGGLGGYTF. The DNA for the CDR3 is TGTGCCAGCAGCGCCGCGGGAGGGCTAGGTGGCTACACCTTC. This chain joins TRBV12-3 or TRBV12-4 and TRBJ1-2, with no clear D. The CDR3 covers 14 residues. V was clipped by 6 bases and J by 7 bases, with 18 bases between them.

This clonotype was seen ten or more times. The CDR3 spells CASSSSRLAGFSYEQYF. The CDR3 DNA reads TGTGCCAGCAGTTCAAGCCGACTAGCGGGTTTTTCCTACGAGCAGTACTTC. V is TRBV5-6 and J is TRBJ2-7, with 10 bases lining up with TRBD2. The CDR3 length is 17 residues. V dropped 5 bases and J dropped 1; count of bases not matched to a gene: 12. Germline CDR1 reads SGHDT; CDR2 reads YYEEEE.

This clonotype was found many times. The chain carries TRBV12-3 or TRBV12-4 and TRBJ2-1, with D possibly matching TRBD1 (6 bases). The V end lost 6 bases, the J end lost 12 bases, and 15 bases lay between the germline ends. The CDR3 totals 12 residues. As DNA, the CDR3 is TGTGCCAGCAGGCCAAACAGGGCGGTGCAGTTCTTC. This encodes CASRPNRAVQFF.

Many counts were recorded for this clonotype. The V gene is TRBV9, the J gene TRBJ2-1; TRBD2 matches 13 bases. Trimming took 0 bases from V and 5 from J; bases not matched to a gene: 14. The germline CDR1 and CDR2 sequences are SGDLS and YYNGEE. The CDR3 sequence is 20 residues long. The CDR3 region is CASSVAGLAGAGWLDNEQFF. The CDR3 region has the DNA TGTGCCAGCAGCGTAGCCGGACTAGCGGGAGCGGGTTGGTTAGACAATGAGCAGTTCTTC.

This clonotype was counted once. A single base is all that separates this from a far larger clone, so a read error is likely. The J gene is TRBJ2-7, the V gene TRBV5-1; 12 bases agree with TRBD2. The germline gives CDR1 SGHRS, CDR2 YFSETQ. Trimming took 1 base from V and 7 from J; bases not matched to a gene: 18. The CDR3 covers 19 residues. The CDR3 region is CASSLIPHPTSGGSNEQYF. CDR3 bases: TGCGCCAGCAGCTTGATCCCTCACCCGACTAGCGGGGGTTCCAATGAGCAGTACTTC.

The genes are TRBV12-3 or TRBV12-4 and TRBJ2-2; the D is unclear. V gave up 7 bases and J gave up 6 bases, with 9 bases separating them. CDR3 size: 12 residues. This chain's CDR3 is CASNRESGELFF. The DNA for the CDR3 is TGTGCCAGCAACAGAGAATCCGGGGAGCTGTTTTTT.

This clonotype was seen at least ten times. The CDR3 reads CASSPRYGNSPLHF. As DNA, the CDR3 is TGTGCCAGCTCACCAAGATACGGAAATTCACCCCTCCACTTT. This chain uses TRBV18 with TRBJ1-6; D is ambiguous. The CDR3 is 14 residues long. The germline V and J ends were trimmed by 2 bases and 7 bases, with 9 bases remaining between them. Germline V CDR1 and CDR2: KGHSH, LQKENI.